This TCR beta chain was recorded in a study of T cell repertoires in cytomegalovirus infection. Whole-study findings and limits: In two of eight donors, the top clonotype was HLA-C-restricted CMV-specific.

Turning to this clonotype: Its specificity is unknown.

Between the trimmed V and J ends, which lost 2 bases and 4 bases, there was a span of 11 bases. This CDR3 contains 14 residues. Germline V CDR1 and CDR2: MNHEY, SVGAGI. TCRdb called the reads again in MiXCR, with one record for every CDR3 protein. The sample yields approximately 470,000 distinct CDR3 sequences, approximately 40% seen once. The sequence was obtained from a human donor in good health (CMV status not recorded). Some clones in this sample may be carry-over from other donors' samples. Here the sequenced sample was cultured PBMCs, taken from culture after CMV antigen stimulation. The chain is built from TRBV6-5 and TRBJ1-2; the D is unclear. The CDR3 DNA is TGTGCCAGCAGTTACAGGCCGGAATCCTATGGCTACACCTTC. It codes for CASSYRPESYGYTF.